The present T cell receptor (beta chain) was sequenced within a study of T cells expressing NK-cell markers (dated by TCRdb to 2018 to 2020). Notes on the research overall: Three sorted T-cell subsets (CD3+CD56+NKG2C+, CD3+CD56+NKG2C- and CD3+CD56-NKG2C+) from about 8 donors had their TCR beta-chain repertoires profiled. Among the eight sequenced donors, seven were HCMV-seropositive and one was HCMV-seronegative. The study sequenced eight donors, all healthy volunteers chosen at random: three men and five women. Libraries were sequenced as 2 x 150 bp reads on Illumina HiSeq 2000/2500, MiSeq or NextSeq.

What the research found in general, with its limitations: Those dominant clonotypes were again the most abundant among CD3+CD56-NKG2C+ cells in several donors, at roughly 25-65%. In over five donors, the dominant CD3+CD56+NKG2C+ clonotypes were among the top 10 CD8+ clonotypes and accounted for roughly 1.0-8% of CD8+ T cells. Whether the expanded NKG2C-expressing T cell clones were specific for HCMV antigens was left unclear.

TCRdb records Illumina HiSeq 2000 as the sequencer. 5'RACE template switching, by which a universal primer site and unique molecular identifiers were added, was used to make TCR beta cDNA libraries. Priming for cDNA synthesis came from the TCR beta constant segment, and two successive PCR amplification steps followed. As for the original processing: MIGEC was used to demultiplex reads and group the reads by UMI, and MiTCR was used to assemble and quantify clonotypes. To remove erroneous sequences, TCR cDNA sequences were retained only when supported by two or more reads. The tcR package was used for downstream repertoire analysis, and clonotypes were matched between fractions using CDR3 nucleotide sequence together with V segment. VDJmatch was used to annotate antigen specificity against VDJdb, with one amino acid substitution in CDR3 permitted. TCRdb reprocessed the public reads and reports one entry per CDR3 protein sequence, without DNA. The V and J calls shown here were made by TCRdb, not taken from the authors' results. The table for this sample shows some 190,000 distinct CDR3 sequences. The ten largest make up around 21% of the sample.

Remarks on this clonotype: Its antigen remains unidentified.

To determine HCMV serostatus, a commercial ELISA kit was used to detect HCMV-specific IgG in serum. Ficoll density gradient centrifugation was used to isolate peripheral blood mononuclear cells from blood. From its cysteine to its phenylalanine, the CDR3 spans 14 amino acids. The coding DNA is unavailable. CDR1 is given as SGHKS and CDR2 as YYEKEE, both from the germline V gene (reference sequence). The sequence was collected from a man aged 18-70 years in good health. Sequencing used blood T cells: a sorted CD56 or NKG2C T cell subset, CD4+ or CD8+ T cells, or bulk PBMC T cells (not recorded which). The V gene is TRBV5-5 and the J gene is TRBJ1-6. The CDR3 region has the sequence CASCPSTNGSPLHF.